Each of the 24 T cell receptor beta chains below was sequenced from the same sample in a study of blood T cell repertoires in COVID-19. Some clones are missing from TCRdb's copy, which holds only in-frame ones; the method was immunoSEQ multiplex PCR. The table includes about 100,000 clones, roughly nine tenths detected once. Sequenced input: peripheral blood. The receptor source for this set is a middle-aged man with acute or convalescent COVID-19.

This clone came up once. This chain joins TRBV5-1 and TRBJ2-3; TRBD2 aligns across 13 bases. This CDR3 is 16 amino acids long. CDR1 and CDR2 (germline): SGHRS, YFSETQ. With V trimmed by 5 bases and J by 3 bases, 6 bases remained unmatched. This CDR3 is CASSWTSGRGTDTQYF. For the CDR3, the DNA is TGCGCCAGCAGTTGGACTAGCGGGAGAGGAACAGATACGCAGTATTTT.

The genes are TRBV4-1 and TRBJ2-7; D gene unclear. Trimming left V 1 base short and J 1 base short, with 11 bases between. From germline, CDR1 is MGHRA and CDR2 YSYEKL. The length of the CDR3 is 15 residues. Written as DNA, the CDR3 is TGCGCCAGCAGCCAAGTCCCGACACTGTCCTACGAGCAGTACTTC. Its translation: CASSQVPTLSYEQYF.

V usage is TRBV6-5 and J usage is TRBJ1-3, with 8 bases identical to TRBD1. With 9 bases clipped from V and 4 bases from J, the junction kept 8 bases outside the gene matches. CDR1 is MNHEY, CDR2 SVGAGI, per germline. The CDR3 is made up of 14 amino acids. The CDR3, as DNA: TGTGCCAGTTTAGACAGGGGTCGAGGAAACACCATATATTTT. It is translated as CASLDRGRGNTIYF.

The chain joins TRBV4-3 to TRBJ1-1, with D possibly matching TRBD1 (5 bases). CDR1 is LGHNA and CDR2 is YSLEER in the germline V gene. The CDR3 consists of 14 residues. Trimming stripped 4 bases from V and 1 base from J, with 10 bases between. The CDR3 DNA reads TGCGCCAGCAGCCGCGGAGGGACGAACACTGAAGCTTTCTTT. It codes for CASSRGGTNTEAFF.

The V gene is TRBV18, the J gene TRBJ1-1, with 10 bases lining up with TRBD1. This CDR3 region has 16 residues. CDR1 is KGHSH and CDR2 is LQKENI in the germline V gene. V shed 6 bases and J 7 bases; nucleotides not matched to a gene: 14. Written as DNA, the CDR3 is TGTGCCAGCTCCCTCTTAGCGGGACAGGGGATGGGTGAAGCTTTCTTT. This sequence encodes CASSLLAGQGMGEAFF.

The genes are TRBV11-2 and TRBJ2-3; 13 bases align to TRBD2. With 6 bases clipped from V and 3 bases from J, the junction kept 3 bases outside the gene matches. This CDR3 is built from 15 residues. In germline, CDR1 is SGHAT, CDR2 FQNNGV. This CDR3 reads CASRRTSGSTDTQYF. In DNA, the CDR3 is TGTGCCAGCAGACGGACTAGCGGGAGTACAGATACGCAGTATTTT.

The chain employs TRBV6-5 and TRBJ2-5; TRBD2 aligns across 7 bases. CDR3 length: 15 amino acids. The germline gives CDR1 MNHEY, CDR2 SVGAGI. V was clipped by 6 bases and J by 7 bases; unmatched bases: 14. The DNA of the CDR3 is TGTGCCAGCAGGAGGGAGGGACCCTCTATATGGACCCAGTACTTC. As protein: CASRREGPSIWTQYF.

The chain recombines TRBV5-5 with TRBJ1-5; 7 nucleotides match TRBD1. The trim removed 0 bases at V and 0 bases at J, leaving 6 bases unmatched. Germline V lookup: CDR1 SGHKS, CDR2 YYEKEE (reference sequence). CDR3 length: 17 amino acids. The CDR3 DNA follows: TGTGCCAGCAGCTTGGGCGACAGGGCTCTTAGCAATCAGCCCCAGCATTTT. Its translation: CASSLGDRALSNQPQHF.

The chain links TRBV5-4 to TRBJ1-4; D might be TRBD1 (5 bases). CDR1 is SGHNT, CDR2 YYREEE, per germline (reference sequence). The CDR3 runs 14 residues. Trimming took 5 bases from V and 8 from J, leaving 16 bases between them. CDR3 loop: CASRVDIKNEKLFF. As DNA, the CDR3 is TGTGCCAGCAGAGTGGACATTAAGAACGAAAAACTGTTTTTT. The full variable domain, with the rest looked up from reference TRBV5-4 and TRBJ1-4, is ETGVTQSPTHLIKTRGQQVTLRCSSQSGHNTVSWYQQALGQGPQFIFQYYREEENGRGNFPPRFSGLQFPNYSSELNVNALELDDSALYLCASRVDIKNEKLFFGSGTQLSVL.

The V call is TRBV27, the J call TRBJ2-5; TRBD1 is a possible D gene (6 bases). CDR1 MNHEY and CDR2 SMNVEV come from the germline V gene (reference sequence). This CDR3 has 17 residues. Deletions cut 3 bases from V and 5 bases from J, with 22 bases between. The DNA of the CDR3 is TGTGCCAGCAGTTTGATCGGGACACCCCTTCGAGGGGAGACCCAGTACTTC. It is translated as CASSLIGTPLRGETQYF.

This clone appeared a single time. This chain connects TRBV7-2 to TRBJ2-5; possible D gene TRBD2, 5 bases. CDR1 is SGHTA, CDR2 FQGNSA, per germline. Trimming left V 5 bases short and J 5 bases short, with 18 bases between. This CDR3 has 15 residues. CDR3 loop: CASSPFVLAGETQYF. CDR3 DNA sequence: TGTGCCAGCAGCCCATTTGTCCTAGCTGGGGAGACCCAGTACTTC.

This clone was recorded only once. The V gene is TRBV9, the J gene TRBJ2-3; 7 bases are shared with TRBD1. CDR1 and CDR2 from the germline V gene are SGDLS and YYNGEE. The CDR3 totals 15 residues. V shed 4 bases and J 6 bases; nucleotides not matched to a gene: 11. The CDR3 nucleotides read TGTGCCAGCAGCCTTGAGGGTAGGACAGGTGATACGCAGTATTTT. Translated, it gives CASSLEGRTGDTQYF.

The V and J genes are TRBV2 and TRBJ2-1; TRBD2 is a possible D gene (5 bases). Looked up from germline, CDR1 is SNHLY and CDR2 is FYNNEI. The CDR3 totals 15 residues. The V end lost 4 bases, the J end lost 0 bases, and 10 bases lay between the germline ends. DNA for the CDR3: TGTGCCAGCAGTGCCGGGAAGAGCTCCTACAATGAGCAGTTCTTC. Protein product: CASSAGKSSYNEQFF. Together with reference TRBV2 and TRBJ2-1, the CDR3 gives the full variable domain: EPEVTQTPSHQVTQMGQEVILRCVPISNHLYFYWYRQILGQKVEFLVSFYNNEISEKSEIFDDQFSVERPDGSNFTLKIRSTKLEDSAMYFCASSAGKSSYNEQFFGPGTRLTVL.

The rearrangement joins TRBV2 to TRBJ2-3, with a weak D call TRBD2 (7 bases). CDR1 is SNHLY and CDR2 is FYNNEI in the germline V gene. The V and J ends lost 4 bases and 5 bases respectively, with 16 bases between them. There are 15 residues in the CDR3. In DNA form, the CDR3 reads TGTGCCAGCAGTGTCAGGGGAGGGGTGTTAGATACGCAGTATTTT. Residues: CASSVRGGVLDTQYF.

J is TRBJ2-1 and V is TRBV11-2; 7 nucleotides line up with TRBD1. This CDR3 is built from 15 residues. V trimming: 7 bases; J trimming: 3 bases; junction bases outside the gene matches: 9. The germline V gene encodes CDR1 SGHAT and CDR2 FQNNGV. The CDR3 region is CASNQGQINYNEQFF. For the CDR3, the DNA is TGTGCCAGCAACCAGGGACAGATTAACTACAATGAGCAGTTCTTC.

The rearrangement joins TRBV5-1 to TRBJ2-5; no clear D. Germline CDR1 and CDR2: SGHRS and YFSETQ. Deletions cut 1 base from V and 2 bases from J, with 9 bases between. There are 14 residues in the CDR3. In DNA form, the CDR3 reads TGCGCCAGCAGCTTGCTAACCTCGCAAGAGACCCAGTACTTC. Its protein is CASSLLTSQETQYF.

This chain joins TRBV19 and TRBJ1-2; D unclear. The CDR3 sequence is 13 residues long. Germline CDR1 is LNHDA and CDR2 is SQIVND (reference sequence). Trimming took 1 base from V and 3 from J, leaving 6 bases between them. CDR3: CASSIGGDYGYTF. The CDR3 DNA is TGTGCCAGTAGTATAGGAGGAGACTATGGCTACACCTTC.

The CDR3 coding sequence is TGTGCCAGCAGCTTGGGAGACTCTAGCACAGATACGCAGTATTTT. This codes for CASSLGDSSTDTQYF. This chain uses TRBV7-7 with TRBJ2-3; D is possibly TRBD2 (5 bases). The CDR3 consists of 15 residues. Trimming pared 3 bases from V and 0 bases from J, leaving 10 bases between. Germline V lookup: CDR1 SSHAT, CDR2 FNYEAQ (reference sequence). Variable domain in full (rest from reference TRBV7-7 and TRBJ2-3): GAGVSQSPRYKVTKRGQDVTLRCDPISSHATLYWYQQALGQGPEFLTYFNYEAQPDKSGLPSDRFSAERPEGSISTLTIQRTEQRDSAMYRCASSLGDSSTDTQYFGPGTRLTVL.

CDR3 loop: CASSIRPRGRETQYF. The CDR3 nucleotides read TGTGCCAGTAGTATAAGGCCCAGGGGTAGGGAGACCCAGTACTTC. The J gene is TRBJ2-5, the V gene TRBV19, with D maybe TRBD1 (6 bases). V was clipped by 2 bases and J by 5 bases, with 15 bases between them. Germline assignment: CDR1 LNHDA and CDR2 SQIVND (reference sequence). This CDR3 has 15 residues.

This chain uses TRBV3-1 (or the pseudogene TRBV3-2) with TRBJ1-1, with D unresolved. The CDR3 extends over 16 amino acids. With 1 base removed from V and 4 bases from J, the gap between germline ends came to 16 bases. Germline CDR1 LGHDT, CDR2 YNNKEL (reference sequence). The CDR3 bases are TGTGCCAGCAGCCAAGCGTCAACGGGGTCTGGCACTGAAGCTTTCTTT. Residues: CASSQASTGSGTEAFF.

This chain joins TRBV13 and TRBJ2-7; D gene unclear. The CDR3 contains 13 residues. Looked up from germline, CDR1 is PRHDT and CDR2 is FYEKMQ (reference sequence). Trimming took off 0 bases at V and 10 bases at J, with 13 bases between the two ends. CDR3 sequence reads: CASSLGFAIPQYF. The CDR3 DNA follows: TGTGCCAGCAGCTTAGGCTTCGCGATACCTCAGTACTTC. The full variable domain, completed using reference TRBV13 and TRBJ2-7, is AAGVIQSPRHLIKEKRETATLKCYPIPRHDTVYWYQQGPGQDPQFLISFYEKMQSDKGSIPDRFSAQQFSDYHSELNMSSLELGDSALYFCASSLGFAIPQYFGPGTRLTVT.

The J gene is TRBJ1-4, the V gene TRBV2, with 9 bases that match TRBD1. Unmatched junction bases numbered 4, after V lost 4 bases and J lost 10 bases. The CDR3 sequence is 13 residues long. CDR1 and CDR2 (germline): SNHLY, FYNNEI. CDR3 nucleotides: TGTGCCAGCAGTGGACGGGACAGGGCAAAACTGTTTTTT. Translated, it gives CASSGRDRAKLFF.

This clone came up once. The same CDR3 arises from other DNA sequences in this sample as well. The chain links TRBV5-1 to TRBJ1-4; D remains ambiguous. Trimming shortened V by 1 base and J by 0 bases, and 4 bases separated the two germline ends. This CDR3 has 14 residues. Per the germline V gene, CDR1 is SGHRS and CDR2 is YFSETQ. The CDR3: CASSLTATNEKLFF. The CDR3, as DNA: TGCGCCAGCAGCTTGACTGCAACTAATGAAAAACTGTTTTTT.

The CDR3 spells CATSDLGGAGTDTQYF. The CDR3 nucleotides are TGTGCCACCAGTGATTTGGGAGGGGCGGGTACAGATACGCAGTATTTT. The chain couples TRBV24-1 to TRBJ2-3; D perhaps matches TRBD2 (6 bases). CDR3 length equals 16 residues. Germline V gives CDR1 KGHDR, CDR2 SFDVKD. The ends were cut back, 0 bases at V and 3 bases at J, with 12 bases in the middle.